This T cell receptor (beta chain) emerged from a study of T cells in Graves' hyperthyroidism and ophthalmopathy. Remarks on this clonotype: Its matching antigen is unknown.

Ophthalmopathy patients had Clinical Activity Score at least 3, NOSPECS grade at least 4, duration under 3 months. Lactation, pregnancy, other autoimmune disease or uncontrolled infection excluded patients. The diagnostic basis comprised clinical symptoms, serum thyroxine and TRAb, thyroid ultrasound and orbital computed tomography. Study results and caveats: Stable hyperthyroidism and ophthalmopathy were separated using 13 V-J signatures.

From RNA transcripts, TCR beta CDR3 regions were amplified. HTBI primers drove first-round RT-PCR of the TCR CDR3. TCRdb called the multiplex PCR reads again in MiXCR, with one record for every CDR3 protein. The repertoire holds around 340,000 distinct CDR3 sequences, with roughly 18% as singletons. Source material: blood. This clonotype was sampled from a woman aged 35 to 49 with Graves' ophthalmopathy.

Written as DNA, the CDR3 is TGTGCCAGCAGCCAAGAAAGGCAGGGTGGCAATCAGCCCCAGCATTTT. Amino acids: CASSQERQGGNQPQHF. This chain uses TRBV3-1 with TRBJ1-5, with TRBD1 as a possible D gene (5 bases). Germline CDR1 is LGHDT and CDR2 is YNNKEL (reference sequence). The CDR3 sequence is 16 residues long. Trimming took off 0 bases at V and 2 bases at J, with 11 bases between the two ends. Using reference TRBV3-1 and TRBJ1-5 for the parts outside the CDR3, the full variable domain is DTAVSQTPKYLVTQMGNDKSIKCEQNLGHDTMYWYKQDSKKFLKIMFSYNNKELIINETVPNRFSPKSPDKAHLNLHINSLELGDSAVYFCASSQERQGGNQPQHFGDGTRLSIL.